These 2 T cell receptor beta chains were sequenced from one sample in a study of T cell repertoires in ileal Crohn's disease. The repertoire was sequenced with immunoSEQ multiplex PCR; TCRdb's copy has only in-frame clones and lacks some. The data hold approximately 3,600 clones, with about 72% observed a single time. Sequencing was done on a sample of ileal tissue. The receptors shown here come from an adult with Crohn's disease.

In regard to this clone: One end of the junction is discordant with germline, which a read error may explain. V usage is TRBV5-1 and J usage is TRBJ1-2, with 7 bases that match TRBD1. Germline CDR1 SGHRS, CDR2 YFSETQ. This CDR3 is built from 14 residues. In DNA, the CDR3 is TGTGCCAGCAGCCCCGACAGGGTGAGCTATGGCTACACCTTC. Its translation: CASSPDRVSYGYTF.

The rearrangement links TRBV4-3 to TRBJ1-1; D is unresolved. Trimming pared 0 bases from V and 5 bases from J, leaving 10 bases between. Germline CDR1 and CDR2: LGHNA and YSLEER. The length of the CDR3 is 14 residues. CDR3 coding DNA: TGCGCCAGCAGCCAAGATATTCCCGGGACTGAAGCTTTCTTT. It specifies CASSQDIPGTEAFF.